The rows below give T cell receptor beta chains drawn from one sample of a study of blood T cell repertoires in COVID-19. TCRdb keeps only in-frame clones here, not all; method: immunoSEQ multiplex PCR. Of 350,000 to 450,000 clones in the sample, approximately 89% are singletons; the top ten hold approximately 1.8%. Sequencing input: PBMCs or T cells enriched from blood (not recorded which). These receptors all stem from a middle-aged man in a cohort exposed to, infected with or recovered from COVID-19 (not recorded which). Each CDR3 is given with its conserved first and last residue. D genes are given only for firm matches. Clone size is not always given. Where it is, it says once, few, many or a class for expanded clones.

abundance	v_gene	j_gene	d_gene	CDR3nt	CDR3aa
NA	TRBV9	TRBJ1-1	TRBD1	TGTGCCAGCAGCCCTCAGGGGGCGCTTAACACTGAAGCTTTCTTT	CASSPQGALNTEAFF
NA	TRBV5-4	TRBJ2-3	TRBD2	TGTGCCAGCAGCCTACTAACTAGCGGGAGAGGAGATACGCAGTATTTT	CASSLLTSGRGDTQYF
NA	TRBV10-2	TRBJ2-3	NA	TGCGCCAGCAGTGAACAGGGCTTTGACACGCAGTATTTT	CASSEQGFDTQYF
NA	TRBV19	TRBJ2-1	NA	TGTGCCAGTAGTATCGGCAGCGCCTACAATGAGCAGTTCTTC	CASSIGSAYNEQFF
NA	TRBV5-1	TRBJ2-1	TRBD2	TGCGCCAGCAGGTTCACTAGCGCGAGAGATGAGCAGTTCTTC	CASRFTSARDEQFF
NA	TRBV3-1/TRBV3-2	TRBJ1-1	TRBD1	TGTGCCAGCAGCCACCGGGACAGGGCCCCTGAAGCTTTCTTT	CASSHRDRAPEAFF
NA	TRBV5-4	TRBJ2-7	TRBD2	TGTGCCAGCAGCTCCTCCGGGACTAATAAGAACGAGCAGTACTTC	CASSSSGTNKNEQYF
NA	TRBV28	TRBJ2-7	TRBD1	TGTGCCAGCAGTTTATTCGGGACAGGGGTATACGAGCAGTACTTC	CASSLFGTGVYEQYF
NA	TRBV5-4	TRBJ2-1	NA	TGTGCCAGCAGATACCAAATCGCGGAAGAGCAGTTCTTC	CASRYQIAEEQFF
many	TRBV14	TRBJ2-7	NA	TGTGCCAGCAGCCAAGAGGAGGGAGGCGAGCAGTACTTC	CASSQEEGGEQYF
NA	TRBV30	TRBJ2-3	NA	TGTGCCTGGAATCTCGGGAGCACAGATACGCAGTATTTT	CAWNLGSTDTQYF